The 27 T cell receptor beta chains below come from one sample, sequenced in a study of technical replicates of blood from several donors. Data came from immunoSEQ multiplex PCR; TCRdb stores just in-frame clones and leaves some out. The data hold 51,000 or so clones, with approximately 90% observed a single time. The sequencing sample was made of PBMCs. The receptor set was obtained from a human donor in good health. Some clones in this sample may be carry-over from other donors' samples.

V is TRBV19 and J is TRBJ1-2, with 9 bases that match TRBD1. This CDR3 contains 12 residues. Germline CDR1 is LNHDA and CDR2 is SQIVND (reference sequence). V dropped 6 bases and J dropped 7; count of bases not matched to a gene: 3. CDR3 amino acids: CASSRTGVGYTF. The CDR3 bases are TGTGCCAGTAGCCGGACAGGGGTTGGCTACACCTTC.

The V gene is TRBV7-2, the J gene TRBJ2-1; 9 nucleotides align to TRBD2. V shed 1 base, J shed 16 bases, and the junction held 11 bases outside the gene matches. Germline V gives CDR1 SGHTA, CDR2 FQGNSA. The CDR3 is 14 amino acids. CDR3 loop: CASSLVRSGGGAFF. CDR3 nucleotide sequence: TGTGCCAGCAGCTTAGTTCGGTCTGGCGGGGGGGCATTCTTC.

As for this clone: An end of the junction does not agree with germline; a read error may underlie this. The chain uses TRBV7-2 and TRBJ2-7; 12 bases agree with TRBD2. This CDR3 has 18 residues. Germline V lookup: CDR1 SGHTA, CDR2 FQGNSA. The CDR3 coding sequence is TGTGCCAGCAGCTTAGACCTAGCGGGGGGGCCTAGTTCCTCCGAGCAGTACTTC. Translation: CASSLDLAGGPSSSEQYF. Full variable domain (missing parts from reference TRBV7-2 and TRBJ2-7): GAGVSQSPSNKVTEKGKDVELRCDPISGHTALYWYRQSLGQGLEFLIYFQGNSAPDKSGLPSDRFSAERTGGSVSTLTIQRTQQEDSAVYLCASSLDLAGGPSSSEQYFGPGTRLTVT.

The CDR3 sequence is CASSYQGQGNYGYTF. DNA for the CDR3: TGTGCCAGCAGTTACCAAGGGCAGGGGAACTATGGCTACACCTTC. The genes are TRBV6-5 and TRBJ1-2, with a possible D match to TRBD1 (6 bases). CDR3 length: 15 amino acids. Germline V CDR1 and CDR2: MNHEY, SVGAGI. The V end lost 2 bases, the J end lost 2 bases, and 12 bases lay between the germline ends.

The chain employs TRBV6-4 and TRBJ2-1, with TRBD2 identical over 7 bases. Germline V gene lookup returns CDR1 MRHNA and CDR2 SNTAGT. The CDR3 spans 14 residues. Trimming removed 8 bases from V and 6 bases from J; junction bases left unmatched: 10. In DNA form, the CDR3 reads TGTGCCAGCGCTCCACTAGCGCAGGGCAATGAGCAGTTCTTC. Translating it yields CASAPLAQGNEQFF.

The CDR3: CASSPPNREGDTIYF. The CDR3 DNA reads TGTGCCAGCAGCCCACCAAACAGGGAAGGGGACACCATATATTTT. V is TRBV13 and J is TRBJ1-3; a possible D gene is TRBD1 (6 bases). The germline V gene encodes CDR1 PRHDT and CDR2 FYEKMQ (reference sequence). Trimming left V 5 bases short and J 8 bases short, with 19 bases between. The CDR3 extends over 15 amino acids.

This chain uses TRBV30 with TRBJ2-2, with D possibly TRBD2 on 5 matching bases. Germline V gene sequence: CDR1 GTSNPN, CDR2 SVGIG (reference sequence). This CDR3 spans 14 amino acids. Trimming left V 4 bases short and J 5 bases short, with 14 bases between. CDR3 sequence reads: CAWTAGLGTGELFF. CDR3 nucleotides: TGTGCCTGGACCGCGGGCCTCGGGACCGGGGAGCTGTTTTTT.

This chain connects TRBV6-5 to TRBJ2-3, with 8 bases identical to TRBD2. Germline-derived CDR1 and CDR2 are MNHEY and SVGAGI. There are 14 residues in the CDR3. Trimming took 5 bases from V and 4 from J; bases not matched to a gene: 5. The CDR3 protein is CASSRVAGPDTQYF. In nucleotides, the CDR3 is TGTGCCAGCAGTCGGGTAGCGGGGCCAGATACGCAGTATTTT.

V is TRBV19 and J is TRBJ1-2; perhaps TRBD1 as D (5 bases). Germline values: CDR1 LNHDA, CDR2 SQIVND (reference sequence). The CDR3 is 14 residues long. Trimming took 3 bases from V and 5 from J, leaving 13 bases between them. The CDR3 sequence: CASSIRGTAYGYTF. As DNA, the CDR3 is TGTGCCAGTAGTATCCGGGGGACGGCTTATGGCTACACCTTC.

The V and J genes are TRBV19 and TRBJ2-2; 14 bases agree with TRBD2. The germline V gene has CDR1 LNHDA and CDR2 SQIVND (reference sequence). This CDR3 region has 18 residues. V shed 6 bases and J 1 base; nucleotides not matched to a gene: 7. For the CDR3, the DNA is TGTGCCAGTAGCCCCGGACTAGCGGGGGGCCTGAACACCGGGGAGCTGTTTTTT. Translated, it gives CASSPGLAGGLNTGELFF. Drawing the rest from reference TRBV19 and TRBJ2-2, the complete variable domain is DGGITQSPKYLFRKEGQNVTLSCEQNLNHDAMYWYRQDPGQGLRLIYYSQIVNDFQKGDIAEGYSVSREKKESFPLTVTSAQKNPTAFYLCASSPGLAGGLNTGELFFGEGSRLTVL.

CDR3 DNA: TGTGCCAGCAGCTTCGACGGCGGGACAGGGCAAAACGGCTACACCTTC. Protein product: CASSFDGGTGQNGYTF. The J gene is TRBJ1-2, the V gene TRBV7-9; 9 bases line up with TRBD1. The V gene end was trimmed by 3 bases and the J gene end by 8 bases; junction bases not matched to a gene: 13. The CDR3 contains 16 residues. In germline, CDR1 is SEHNR, CDR2 FQNEAQ (reference sequence).

This rearrangement joins TRBV27 to TRBJ2-2; 8 positions agree with TRBD2. CDR1 and CDR2 from the germline V gene are MNHEY and SMNVEV (reference sequence). The CDR3 contains 14 residues. V gave up 6 bases and J gave up 7 bases; unmatched junction bases: 7. The CDR3 DNA follows: TGTGCCAGCAGCCAAGCGGGAGAGGTCGGGGAGCTGTTTTTT. This encodes CASSQAGEVGELFF.

This CDR3 is CASSGRLGTEAFF. In nucleotides, the CDR3 is TGCGCCAGCAGTGGACGACTCGGGACTGAAGCTTTCTTT. J is TRBJ1-1 and V is TRBV10-1; D not certain. Germline values: CDR1 WNHNN, CDR2 SYGVQD (reference sequence). The CDR3 has 13 residues. V was cut by 4 bases and J by 5 bases, with 11 bases left in between.

The chain uses TRBV4-3 and TRBJ1-4; 7 bases are a match to TRBD1. With V trimmed by 0 bases and J by 6 bases, 7 bases remained unmatched. The CDR3 is 16 amino acids. The germline V gene has CDR1 LGHNA and CDR2 YSLEER. The DNA of the CDR3 is TGCGCCAGCAGCCAAGATCTAGGGGGCGCGGATGAAAAACTGTTTTTT. It specifies CASSQDLGGADEKLFF.

The chain recombines TRBV6-4 with TRBJ1-1, with a possible D match to TRBD1 (6 bases). The germline V gene encodes CDR1 MRHNA and CDR2 SNTAGT. Trimming stripped 5 bases from V and 0 bases from J, with 7 bases between. The length of the CDR3 is 13 residues. The CDR3 here is CASSPGVNTEAFF. The CDR3, as DNA: TGTGCCAGCAGTCCAGGGGTGAACACTGAAGCTTTCTTT.

The rearrangement uses TRBV5-1 and TRBJ2-3, with 13 bases fitting TRBD2. The CDR3 length is 14 residues. The J segment lost 3 bases and the V segment lost 7 bases, leaving 2 bases of the junction unmatched. Germline CDR1 reads SGHRS; CDR2 reads YFSETQ. As DNA, the CDR3 is TGCGCCAGCCGGGGACTAGCGGGGACAGATACGCAGTATTTT. The encoded protein is CASRGLAGTDTQYF.

The chain combines TRBV10-3 with TRBJ1-2; the D gene is possibly TRBD1 (5 bases). The V gene's germline CDR1 is ENHRY and CDR2 SYGVKD. Trimming took off 2 bases at V and 6 bases at J, with 16 bases between the two ends. The CDR3 is 15 amino acids. CDR3 region: CAISERPATVNGYTF. CDR3 DNA: TGTGCCATCAGTGAGAGGCCGGCGACAGTCAATGGCTACACCTTC.

In its sample, this clone was seen a few times. The V call is TRBV5-1, the J call TRBJ1-2; D remains unclear. The germline CDR1 and CDR2 sequences are SGHRS and YFSETQ. The V end was cut by 7 bases, the J end by 2 bases, with 6 bases between. This CDR3 contains 11 residues. CDR3 in amino acids: CASGENYGYTF. CDR3 DNA sequence: TGCGCCAGCGGAGAAAACTATGGCTACACCTTC. The full variable domain, its missing parts supplied by reference TRBV5-1 and TRBJ1-2, is KAGVTQTPRYLIKTRGQQVTLSCSPISGHRSVSWYQQTPGQGLQFLFEYFSETQRNKGNFPGRFSGRQFSNSRSEMNVSTLELGDSALYLCASGENYGYTFGSGTRLTVV.

The rearrangement links TRBV6-5 to TRBJ2-7; TRBD2 might be the D (5 bases). CDR1 is MNHEY, CDR2 SVGAGI, per germline. This CDR3 comprises 12 residues. The V gene lost 9 bases and the J gene lost 1 base, with 10 bases spanning the gap. CDR3 sequence: CASWSGSYEQYF. The CDR3 nucleotides read TGTGCCAGTTGGTCGGGGTCCTACGAGCAGTACTTC.

The chain combines TRBV9 with TRBJ2-2, with a possible D match to TRBD1 (5 bases). Germline CDR1 SGDLS, CDR2 YYNGEE. The CDR3 loop spans 16 amino acids. Trimming took 0 bases from V and 8 from J, leaving 17 bases between them. The CDR3 DNA reads as TGTGCCAGCAGCGTAGATCTCCTCTCAAGGGGAGGGGAGCTGTTTTTT. As protein: CASSVDLLSRGGELFF.

The rearrangement joins TRBV5-1 to TRBJ2-7, with a weak D call TRBD1 (6 bases). Germline loops: CDR1 SGHRS, CDR2 YFSETQ. The CDR3 totals 13 residues. V was pared by 4 bases and J by 5 bases, with 13 bases between. The CDR3 loop reads CASSPGQGHEQYF. CDR3 nucleotide sequence: TGCGCCAGCAGCCCGGGACAAGGCCACGAGCAGTACTTC.

This chain links TRBV2 with TRBJ2-6, with D perhaps matching TRBD2 (5 bases). Germline V gene sequence: CDR1 SNHLY, CDR2 FYNNEI. This CDR3 comprises 14 residues. V lost 8 bases and J 0 bases, leaving 8 bases between the germline ends. Here the CDR3 reads CASSRVSGANVLTF. CDR3 DNA: TGTGCCAGCTCGAGGGTCTCTGGGGCCAACGTCCTGACTTTC.

The chain is built from TRBV19 and TRBJ1-3; D possibly corresponds to TRBD1 (5 bases). The CDR3 loop spans 15 amino acids. Germline V gene data show CDR1 as LNHDA and CDR2 as SQIVND (reference sequence). V lost 4 bases and J lost 2, with 12 bases in between. The CDR3: CASSSTGLTGNTIYF. CDR3 bases: TGTGCCAGTAGTAGTACAGGATTAACTGGAAACACCATATATTTT.

The V and J genes are TRBV7-2 and TRBJ2-7, with 14 bases lining up with TRBD2. This CDR3 has 14 residues. J gave up 6 bases and V 5 bases, and 3 bases lay outside the gene matches. CDR1 and CDR2 (germline): SGHTA, FQGNSA. This chain's CDR3 is CASSPGLAGVEQYF. The CDR3 bases are TGTGCCAGCAGCCCGGGACTAGCGGGAGTCGAGCAGTACTTC.

The chain employs TRBV5-4 and TRBJ2-7; 8 bases line up with TRBD1. This CDR3 has 14 residues. The V segment lost 3 bases and the J segment 6 bases; nucleotides outside the gene matches: 8. CDR1 is SGHNT, CDR2 YYREEE, per germline (reference sequence). The CDR3 is CASSWRTGSGEQYF. CDR3 nucleotide sequence: TGTGCCAGCAGCTGGAGGACAGGGTCGGGCGAGCAGTACTTC.

This chain links TRBV9 with TRBJ2-3; 9 positions match TRBD1. The CDR3 loop spans 14 amino acids. Germline-derived CDR1 and CDR2 are SGDLS and YYNGEE. V dropped 4 bases and J dropped 3; count of bases not matched to a gene: 3. DNA for the CDR3: TGTGCCAGCAGCTTGACAGGGGGGACAGATACGCAGTATTTT. This encodes CASSLTGGTDTQYF.

This clone was seen only a few times. The rearrangement uses TRBV5-1 and TRBJ1-1; D gene uncertain. The V end was cut by 7 bases, the J end by 3 bases, with 16 bases between. This CDR3 is built from 14 residues. The germline CDR1 and CDR2 sequences are SGHRS and YFSETQ. CDR3 sequence reads: CASGLFSGDTEAFF. The DNA of the CDR3 is TGCGCCAGCGGACTCTTCTCTGGGGACACTGAAGCTTTCTTT.